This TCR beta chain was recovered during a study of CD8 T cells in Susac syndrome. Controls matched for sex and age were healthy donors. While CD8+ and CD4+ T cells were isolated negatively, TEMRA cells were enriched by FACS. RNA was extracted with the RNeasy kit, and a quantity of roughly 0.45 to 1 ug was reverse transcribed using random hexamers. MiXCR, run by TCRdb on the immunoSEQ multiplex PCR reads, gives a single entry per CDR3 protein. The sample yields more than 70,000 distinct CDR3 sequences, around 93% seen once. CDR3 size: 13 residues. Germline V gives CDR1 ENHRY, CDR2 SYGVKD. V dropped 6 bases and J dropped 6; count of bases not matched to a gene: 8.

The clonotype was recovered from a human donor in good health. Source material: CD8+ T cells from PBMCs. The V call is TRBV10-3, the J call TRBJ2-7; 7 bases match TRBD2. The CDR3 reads CAISPGTTLEQYF. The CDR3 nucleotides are TGTGCCATCAGCCCCGGGACTACCCTCGAGCAGTACTTC.